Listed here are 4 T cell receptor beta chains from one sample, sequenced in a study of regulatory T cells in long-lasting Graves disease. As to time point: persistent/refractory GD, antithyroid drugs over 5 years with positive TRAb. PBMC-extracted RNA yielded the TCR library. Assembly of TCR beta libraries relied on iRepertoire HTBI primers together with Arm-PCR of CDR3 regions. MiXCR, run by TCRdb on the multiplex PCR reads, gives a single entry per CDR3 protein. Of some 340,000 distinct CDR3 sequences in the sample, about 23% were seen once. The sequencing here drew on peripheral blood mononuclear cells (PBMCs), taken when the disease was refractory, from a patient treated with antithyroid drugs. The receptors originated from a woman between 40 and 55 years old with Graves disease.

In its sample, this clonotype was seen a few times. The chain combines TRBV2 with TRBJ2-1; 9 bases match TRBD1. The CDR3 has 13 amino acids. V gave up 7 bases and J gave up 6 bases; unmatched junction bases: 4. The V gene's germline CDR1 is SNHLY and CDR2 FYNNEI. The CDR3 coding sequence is TGTGCCAGCAAGGGACAGGGTTTCAATGAGCAGTTCTTC. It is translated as CASKGQGFNEQFF. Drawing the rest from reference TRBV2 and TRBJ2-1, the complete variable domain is EPEVTQTPSHQVTQMGQEVILRCVPISNHLYFYWYRQILGQKVEFLVSFYNNEISEKSEIFDDQFSVERPDGSNFTLKIRSTKLEDSAMYFCASKGQGFNEQFFGPGTRLTVL.

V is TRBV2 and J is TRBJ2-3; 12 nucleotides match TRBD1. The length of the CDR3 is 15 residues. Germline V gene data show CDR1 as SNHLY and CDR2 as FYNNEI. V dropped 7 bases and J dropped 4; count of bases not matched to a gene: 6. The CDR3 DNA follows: TGTGCCAGCACCCGGGACAGGGGGCGCGCAGATACGCAGTATTTT. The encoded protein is CASTRDRGRADTQYF.

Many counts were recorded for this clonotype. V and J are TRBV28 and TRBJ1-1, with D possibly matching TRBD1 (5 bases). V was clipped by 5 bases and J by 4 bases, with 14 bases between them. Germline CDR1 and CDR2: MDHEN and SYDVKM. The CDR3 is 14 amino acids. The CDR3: CASSLRVSGTEAFF. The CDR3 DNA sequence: TGTGCCAGCAGTCTCAGGGTGTCGGGCACTGAAGCTTTCTTT.

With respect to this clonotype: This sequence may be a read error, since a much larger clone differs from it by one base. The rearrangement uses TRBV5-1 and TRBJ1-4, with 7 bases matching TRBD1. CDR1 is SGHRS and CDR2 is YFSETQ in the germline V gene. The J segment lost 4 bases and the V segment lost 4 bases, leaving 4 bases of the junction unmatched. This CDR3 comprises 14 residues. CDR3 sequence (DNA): TGCGCCAGCAGCCTGGGACAGTATAATGAAAAACTGTTTTTT. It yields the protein CASSLGQYNEKLFF.